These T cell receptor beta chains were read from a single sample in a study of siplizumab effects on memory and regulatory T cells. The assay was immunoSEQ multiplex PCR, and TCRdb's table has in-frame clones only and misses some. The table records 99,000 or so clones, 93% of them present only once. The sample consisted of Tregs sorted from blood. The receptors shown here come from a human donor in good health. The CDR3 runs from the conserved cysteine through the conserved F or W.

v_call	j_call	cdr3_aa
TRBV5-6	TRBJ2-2	CASSLVQVTGELFF
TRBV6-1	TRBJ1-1	CATKPGLKRGTEAFF
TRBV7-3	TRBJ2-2	CASSPPLGAGFTGELFF
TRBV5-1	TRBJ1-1	CASRQGTEAFF
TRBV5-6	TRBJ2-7	CASSRLAAFEQYF
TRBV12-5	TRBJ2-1	CASGLVLEGGKKFF
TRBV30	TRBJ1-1	CAWSAKVGTEAFF
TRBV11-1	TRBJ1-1	CASSRPGGVGTEAFF
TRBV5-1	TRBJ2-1	CASSFLAGENNEQFF
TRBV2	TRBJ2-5	CASSGGLAKYF
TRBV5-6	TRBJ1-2	CASSYVDGPTLTF
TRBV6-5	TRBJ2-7	CASSYGGQGSYEQYF
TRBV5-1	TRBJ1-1	CASRDGYTEAFF
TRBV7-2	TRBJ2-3	CASSLTSATDTQYF
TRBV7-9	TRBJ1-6	CASSLGAQSPLHF
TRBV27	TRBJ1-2	CASSPLGLGYGYTF
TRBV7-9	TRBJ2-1	CASSRLAGRGNEQFF
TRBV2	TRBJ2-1	CASSETRPPYNEQFF
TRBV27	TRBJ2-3	CASRERGATDTQYF
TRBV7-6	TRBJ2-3	CASSLVSGGDTQYF
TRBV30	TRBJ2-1	CAWKALDEQFF
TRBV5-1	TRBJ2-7	CASSFLPQVPTYEQYF
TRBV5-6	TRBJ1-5	CASSRRAVSNQPQHF
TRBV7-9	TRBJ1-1	CASSRRGDIPEAFF
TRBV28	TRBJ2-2	CASSLPGTSGSGELFF
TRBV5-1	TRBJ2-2	CASSSGGGTGELFF
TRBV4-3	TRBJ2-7	CASSQGIGYEQYF
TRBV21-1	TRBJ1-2	CASSKSGRGVTNYGYTF
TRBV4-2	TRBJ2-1	CASSPLTSGSSYNEQFF
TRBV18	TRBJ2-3	CASSPSGTSGSTGTQYF
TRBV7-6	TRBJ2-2	CASSPWGNTGELFF
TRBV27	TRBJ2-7	CASSLVSGYEQYF
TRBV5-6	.	CASSLGGRVYEQYF
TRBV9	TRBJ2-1	CASSVRSDISYNEQFF
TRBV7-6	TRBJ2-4	CASSRNPGHLAKNIQYF
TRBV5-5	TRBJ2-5	CASSLEVVFQTQYF
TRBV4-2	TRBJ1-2	CASSPGTRNNYGYTF
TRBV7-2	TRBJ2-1	CASSLGLAGGSRVNEQFF
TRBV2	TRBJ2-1	CASTISGPSSYNEQFF
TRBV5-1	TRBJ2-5	CASSGAGGPFRETQYF
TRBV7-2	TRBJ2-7	CASSLARSYEQYF
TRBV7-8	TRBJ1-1	CASSFAPGTEAFF
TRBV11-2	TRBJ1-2	CASSPGGFVGYTF
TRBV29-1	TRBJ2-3	CSETLAGSSTDTQYF
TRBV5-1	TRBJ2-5	CASETGTGLGETQYF
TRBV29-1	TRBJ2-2	CSVGLAGELFF
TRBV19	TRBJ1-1	CASSATGKRNTEAFF
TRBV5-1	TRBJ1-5	CASSPGGGFGNQPQHF
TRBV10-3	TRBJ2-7	CAIREALQGEQYF
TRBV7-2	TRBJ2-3	CASSQRFQDTQYF
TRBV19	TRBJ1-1	CASSTTGLGNTEAFF
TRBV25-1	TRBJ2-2	CASSRDRGGTGELFF
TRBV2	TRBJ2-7	CASRHPGFYEQYF
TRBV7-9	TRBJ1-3	CASGGAGNTIYF
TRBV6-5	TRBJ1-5	CASSLRVNQPQHF
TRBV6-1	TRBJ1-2	CASSDRAHYGYTF
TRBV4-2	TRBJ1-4	CASSQDLQGAANEKLFF
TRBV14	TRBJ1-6	CASSQRRGLYNSPLHF
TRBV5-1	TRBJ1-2	CASSRSDTQNYGYTF